The 13 T cell receptor beta chains below were found in one sample sequenced in a study of T cell responses to AZD1222 COVID-19 vaccine. Clones were read by immunoSEQ multiplex PCR, and TCRdb kept only the in-frame ones, dropping some. The table shows 150,000 to 250,000 clones, with approximately 93% occurring only once. Specimen: peripheral blood, collected 28 days after the second AZD1222 dose. The receptor set was obtained from an adult who received the AZD1222 COVID-19 vaccine.

This clone was seen once. This chain uses TRBV29-1 with TRBJ1-2; 9 positions agree with TRBD1. Germline V CDR1 and CDR2: SQVTM, ANQGSEA. The CDR3 is 14 residues long. With 3 bases clipped from V and 2 bases from J, the junction kept 4 bases outside the gene matches. The CDR3 nucleotides read TGCAGCGTTGACCGGACAGGGGACAACTATGGCTACACCTTC. Protein product: CSVDRTGDNYGYTF.

The gene calls are TRBV7-9 and TRBJ2-2; D is unresolved. Trimming took off 2 bases at V and 6 bases at J, with 4 bases between the two ends. The V gene's germline CDR1 is SEHNR and CDR2 FQNEAQ (reference sequence). The CDR3 length is 12 residues. The CDR3 region is CASSLSAGELFF. In DNA, the CDR3 is TGTGCCAGCAGCTTAAGTGCCGGGGAGCTGTTTTTT. The full variable domain, its missing parts supplied by reference TRBV7-9 and TRBJ2-2, is DTGVSQNPRHKITKRGQNVTFRCDPISEHNRLYWYRQTLGQGPEFLTYFQNEAQLEKSRLLSDRFSAERPKGSFSTLEIQRTEQGDSAMYLCASSLSAGELFFGEGSRLTVL.

This rearrangement joins TRBV4-2 to TRBJ1-2, with TRBD1 as a possible D gene (6 bases). Trimming shortened V by 0 bases and J by 5 bases, and 10 bases separated the two germline ends. Germline lookup yields CDR1 LGHNA and CDR2 YNFKEQ. This CDR3 has 14 residues. In nucleotides, the CDR3 is TGTGCCAGCAGCCAAGAAGGACAGCTATATGGCTACACCTTC. It encodes CASSQEGQLYGYTF.

The rearrangement links TRBV7-9 to TRBJ1-1; D gene ambiguous. CDR3 length equals 11 residues. Germline CDR1 and CDR2: SEHNR and FQNEAQ (reference sequence). V lost 5 bases and J lost 4, with 5 bases in between. CDR3 in amino acids: CASSPSTEAFF. CDR3 coding DNA: TGTGCCAGCAGCCCCTCCACTGAAGCTTTCTTT.

V and J are TRBV12-3 or TRBV12-4 and TRBJ1-2; D is undetermined. Trimming took 5 bases from V and 9 from J, leaving 10 bases between them. The CDR3 sequence is 11 residues long. The CDR3 reads CASSSAGSYTF. CDR3 nucleotides: TGTGCCAGCAGTAGTGCGGGCAGCTACACCTTC.

The V and J genes are TRBV12-3 or TRBV12-4 and TRBJ1-2, with 7 positions matching TRBD1. V shed 5 bases, J shed 4 bases, and the junction held 4 bases outside the gene matches. This CDR3 has 13 residues. The CDR3 DNA is TGTGCCAGCAGTGCCGGGACAGCCTATGGCTACACCTTC. The encoded protein is CASSAGTAYGYTF.

The chain employs TRBV12-3 or TRBV12-4 and TRBJ1-1; D not certain. Trimming removed 2 bases from V and 0 bases from J, with 4 bases in between. The CDR3 extends over 13 amino acids. The CDR3 loop is CASSLQMNTEAFF. For the CDR3, the DNA is TGTGCCAGCAGTTTACAGATGAACACTGAAGCTTTCTTT.

J is TRBJ2-2 and V is TRBV11-2, with D possibly matching TRBD1 (5 bases). V lost 3 bases, J lost 7 bases, and 9 bases lay in between. CDR1 and CDR2 (germline): SGHAT, FQNNGV. The CDR3 spans 13 residues. CDR3 coding DNA: TGTGCCAGCAGCTTGACAGTACTCGGGGAGCTGTTTTTT. It translates to CASSLTVLGELFF. The variable domain in full, completed from reference TRBV11-2 and TRBJ2-2, reads EAGVAQSPRYKIIEKRQSVAFWCNPISGHATLYWYQQILGQGPKLLIQFQNNGVVDDSQLPKDRFSAERLKGVDSTLKIQPAKLEDSAVYLCASSLTVLGELFFGEGSRLTVL.

This clone was seen more than once but under ten times. The chain couples TRBV24-1 to TRBJ1-5, with a weak D call TRBD1 (6 bases). Trimming shortened V by 6 bases and J by 2 bases, and 10 bases separated the two germline ends. The V gene's germline CDR1 is KGHDR and CDR2 SFDVKD. The CDR3 runs 14 residues. CDR3 region: CATSRSGGNQPQHF. CDR3 nucleotide sequence: TGTGCCACCAGTAGGTCAGGGGGCAATCAGCCCCAGCATTTT.

The chain recombines TRBV23-1 with TRBJ1-4, with 12 positions matching TRBD1. TRBV23-1 is marked as an open reading frame, function uncertain. This CDR3 has 21 residues. The junction had 24 bases not matched to a gene; V was cut back by 6 bases and J by 7 bases. CDR3 in amino acids: CASSTDRDRGLVLGSIEKLFF. The CDR3, as DNA: TGCGCCAGCAGCACCGACCGGGACAGGGGGCTAGTTTTGGGATCGATTGAAAAACTGTTTTTT.

This clone was recorded once. This sequence joins TRBV19 and TRBJ1-2, with TRBD1 identical over 7 bases. The CDR3 consists of 14 residues. The germline gives CDR1 LNHDA, CDR2 SQIVND (reference sequence). The V segment lost 3 bases and the J segment 7 bases; nucleotides outside the gene matches: 8. The CDR3 region has the DNA TGTGCCAGTAGTATGCTTGTAGGGGGCGGTGGCTACACCTTC. It specifies CASSMLVGGGGYTF.

This sequence joins TRBV7-2 and TRBJ2-3; perhaps TRBD2 as D (5 bases). Germline assignment: CDR1 SGHTA and CDR2 FQGNSA. V gave up 6 bases and J gave up 1 base, with 11 bases separating them. The CDR3 has 14 amino acids. The CDR3 loop reads CASRGLGGTDTQYF. The CDR3 bases are TGTGCCAGCAGAGGACTTGGTGGCACAGATACGCAGTATTTT.

This chain uses TRBV10-3 with TRBJ1-6; no reliable D call. CDR3 length: 12 residues. Per germline, CDR1 ENHRY and CDR2 SYGVKD. The ends were cut back, 0 bases at V and 10 bases at J, with 4 bases in the middle. CDR3 bases: TGTGCCATCAGTGAGTCTGCCTCACCCCTCCACTTT. Translated: CAISESASPLHF.